The rows below give T cell receptor beta chains drawn from one sample of a study of blood T cell repertoires in COVID-19. Clones were read by immunoSEQ multiplex PCR, and TCRdb kept only the in-frame ones, dropping some. The sample consists of more than 80,000 clones, over 60% of them appearing once. Input material: peripheral blood. These receptors were collected from a woman at least 80 years old with active or convalescent COVID-19. The CDR3 runs from the conserved cysteine through the conserved F or W. A D gene is named only where the DNA matches it firmly. For some rows the clone size is stated as once, few or many, or as a class when expanded; others skip it.

>TRBJ1-2|once|.|TRBV29-1
TGCAGCGTCGCACAGGGTGGCTATGGCTACACCTTC
CSVAQGGYGYTF
>TRBJ2-3|.|TRBD1|TRBV5-8
TGTGCCAGCAGCGCCGGGACAGGGGCAGATACGCAGTATTTT
CASSAGTGADTQYF
>TRBJ2-2|.|TRBD1|TRBV6-5
TGTGCCAGCAGTTTGGACAGGTTAGACACCGGGGAGCTGTTTTTT
CASSLDRLDTGELFF
>TRBJ2-3|.|TRBD2|TRBV18
TGTGCCAGCTCACCAAAGGTAGCGGGGGGGCAAGATACGCAGTATTTT
CASSPKVAGGQDTQYF
>TRBJ2-3|once|.|TRBV19
TGTGCCAGAGGGGGATGTTATCCAGATACGCAGTATTTT
CARGGCYPDTQYF
>TRBJ1-2|.|.|TRBV6-5
TGTGCCAGCAGCCCCGACAGCACGTATGGCTACACCTTC
CASSPDSTYGYTF
>TRBJ1-1|.|TRBD1|TRBV6-5
TGTGCCAGCCACGACAGGGTGTCGACCGAAGCTTTCTTT
CASHDRVSTEAFF
>TRBJ1-2|.|.|TRBV7-2
TGTGCCAGCAGCTTGGATAGGGGCCTCTATGGCTACACCTTC
CASSLDRGLYGYTF
>TRBJ2-2|.|.|TRBV9
TGTGCCAGCAGCGGAGGTTCGAGGGAGCTGTTTTTT
CASSGGSRELFF
>TRBJ1-2|.|TRBD1|TRBV7-9
TGTGCCAGCAGCCCTCGGACAGGGATTAACTATGGCTACACCTTC
CASSPRTGINYGYTF
>TRBJ1-6|.|.|TRBV30
TGTGCCTGGAGTGTAGCTACAGCTAATTCACCCCTCCACTTT
CAWSVATANSPLHF
>TRBJ1-3|.|.|TRBV19
TGTGCCAGTAGTATAGAGGGCGCTGGAAACACCATATATTTT
CASSIEGAGNTIYF
>TRBJ2-1|few|TRBD2|TRBV2
TGTGCCAGCAGTGTAGCGGGGGGCTACAATGAGCAGTTCTTC
CASSVAGGYNEQFF
>TRBJ2-3|.|TRBD2|TRBV9
TGTGCCAGCAGCGTAAAAGCGGGGGGATACACAGATACGCAGTATTTT
CASSVKAGGYTDTQYF
>TRBJ2-1|many|TRBD2|TRBV7-2
TGTGCCAGCAGCCCAGATCGAGCGGGGGGAAATGAGCAGTTCTTC
CASSPDRAGGNEQFF
>TRBJ2-7|.|TRBD2|TRBV3-1/TRBV3-2
TGTGCCAGCAGCCATGAAGCGGGAACCTACGAGCAGTACTTC
CASSHEAGTYEQYF
>TRBJ2-1|.|.|TRBV5-4
TGTGCCAGCAGCTTCGAGGGGGGGCTTAATGAGCAGTTCTTC
CASSFEGGLNEQFF
>TRBJ1-1|.|.|TRBV4-3
TGCGCCAGCAGCCAAGCTGGGGGGTGGACTGAAGCTTTCTTT
CASSQAGGWTEAFF
>TRBJ2-7|.|.|TRBV5-1
TGCGCCACCCTGTTGAGGGGGTTGGGCGAGCAGTACTTC
CATLLRGLGEQYF
>TRBJ2-5|.|TRBD1|TRBV3-1/TRBV3-2
TGTGCCAGCAGCCAAAGGGGCAGGGGGCCGTACTTC
CASSQRGRGPYF
>TRBJ1-2|.|.|TRBV9
TGTGCCAGCAGCAAGGTCCCACAGGACACCTATGGCTACACCTTC
CASSKVPQDTYGYTF
>TRBJ1-2|few|TRBD1|TRBV10-3
TGTGCCATCAGTGGGACAGGGGGCTCTTATGGCTACACCTTC
CAISGTGGSYGYTF
>TRBJ2-1|.|.|TRBV4-3
TGCGCCAGCAGCCAAGAGCCGGGAGTGGGCTACAATGAGCAGTTCTTC
CASSQEPGVGYNEQFF
>TRBJ2-5|.|TRBD2|TRBV15
TGTGCCACCAGCGGGACTAGCGGGCTGGAGACCCAGTACTTC
CATSGTSGLETQYF
>TRBJ1-2|few|TRBD1|TRBV24-1
TGTGCCACCAGTGATTCACAGGGGAACTATGGCTACACCTTC
CATSDSQGNYGYTF
>TRBJ1-1|.|.|TRBV5-1
TGCGCCAGCAGCTTGGTGGGGCTGGGCTGGCCGAACACTGAAGCTTTCTTT
CASSLVGLGWPNTEAFF
>TRBJ1-1|.|TRBD1|TRBV19
TGTGCCAGTAGTATTTTAGGACAGGGAACGGCTGAAGCTTTCTTT
CASSILGQGTAEAFF
>TRBJ2-3|.|TRBD2|TRBV18
TGTGCCAGCTCACCACGACTAGCGGACACAGATACGCAGTATTTT
CASSPRLADTDTQYF
>TRBJ1-2|.|TRBD1|TRBV19
TGTGCCAGTGGGACAGGGCTGAGTGGCTACACCTTC
CASGTGLSGYTF
>TRBJ1-1|.|.|TRBV29-1
TGCAGCGTCTCCGGGGGGGATACTGAAGCTTTCTTT
CSVSGGDTEAFF
>TRBJ2-1|.|.|TRBV7-3
TGTGCCAGCAGCTTAAAAGGCGGCGGCGGAAATGAGCAGTTCTTC
CASSLKGGGGNEQFF
>TRBJ2-5|once|TRBD2|TRBV5-4
TGTGCCAGCAGCGGCGGGGGAAACCAAGAGACCCAGTACTTC
CASSGGGNQETQYF
>TRBJ2-3|.|TRBD2|TRBV5-1
TGCGCCAGCAGGGTAAGCGGGGGAATCAACACAGATACGCAGTATTTT
CASRVSGGINTDTQYF
>TRBJ1-6|.|TRBD1|TRBV5-4
TGTGCCAGCAGCCGGGACAGTAATTCACCCCTCCACTTT
CASSRDSNSPLHF
>TRBJ1-1|.|.|TRBV29-1
TGCAGCGTCGCGACAGGGAACACTGAAGCTTTCTTT
CSVATGNTEAFF
>TRBJ2-3|.|.|TRBV5-5
TGTGCCAGCAGCTTCGACGCCAGGGGTACGCAGTATTTT
CASSFDARGTQYF
>TRBJ1-2|.|TRBD1|TRBV7-2
TGTGCCAGCAGCGCGAGCACAGGGGGCGCGGGGTATGGCTACACCTTC
CASSASTGGAGYGYTF
>TRBJ1-5|.|TRBD1|TRBV19
TGTGCCAGTAGTTTGGGACAGGGTGAGCCCCAGCATTTT
CASSLGQGEPQHF
>TRBJ2-3|.|TRBD1|TRBV4-1
TGCGCCAGCAGCCAAGATGAGGGGGCCCGCACAGATACGCAGTATTTT
CASSQDEGARTDTQYF
>TRBJ1-1|.|TRBD1|TRBV7-2
TGTGCCAGCAGCTTGGACAGGGACACTGAAGCTTTCTTT
CASSLDRDTEAFF
>TRBJ2-5|once|TRBD1|TRBV9
TGTGCCAGCAGCGTCGCCGGGACAGGCCTAATGCAAGAGACCCAGTACTTC
CASSVAGTGLMQETQYF
>TRBJ2-7|.|TRBD1|TRBV5-4
TGTGCCAGCAGCCCAAGGGGGCGCTTCCACGAGCAGTACTTC
CASSPRGRFHEQYF
>TRBJ1-2|.|.|TRBV10-3
TGTGCCATCAGTGAGCCTGTGGTCATAGGGAGGGATGGCTACACCTTC
CAISEPVVIGRDGYTF
>TRBJ2-7|.|.|TRBV2
TGTGCCAGCAGTGTCAACTACGAGCAGTACTTC
CASSVNYEQYF
>TRBJ1-2|.|.|TRBV14
TGTGCCAGCAGCCAGGTCGGCACTACGGCGGGTAACTATGGCTACACCTTC
CASSQVGTTAGNYGYTF
>TRBJ1-1|.|.|TRBV2
TGTGCCAGCAAACGTCGACAGGAGGTCACTGAAGCTTTCTTT
CASKRRQEVTEAFF
>TRBJ2-2|many|.|TRBV7-8
TGTGCCAGCAGCTTAGAGGCAGGGGGGACCGGGGAGCTGTTTTTT
CASSLEAGGTGELFF
>TRBJ1-2|.|TRBD1|TRBV23-1
TGCGCCAGCAGTCAGCCGAGGGACAGGGAGGGTGTTGGCTACACCTTC
CASSQPRDREGVGYTF
>TRBJ2-5|few|.|TRBV30
TGTGCCTGGAGTGGGGGAACTAGAGCTCAAGAGACCCAGTACTTC
CAWSGGTRAQETQYF
>TRBJ1-2|.|.|TRBV11-2
TGTGCCAGCAGCCGAGGTCGAGGGTATCCAAATGGCTACACCTTC
CASSRGRGYPNGYTF
>TRBJ1-1|.|.|TRBV7-2
TGTGCCAGCAGCATTGAGGGGAACACTGAAGCTTTCTTT
CASSIEGNTEAFF